These 6 T cell receptor beta chains share one sample of origin, sequenced in a study of OX40 agonist ivuxolimab in advanced cancers. TCRdb's copy holds only in-frame clones and misses some; the assay was immunoSEQ multiplex PCR. The sample records tens of thousands of clones, roughly 73% being singletons. The sample in question was CD4+ or CD8+ T cells sorted from blood, obtained in a trial of the OX40 agonist ivuxolimab. The receptors were gathered from an adult with an advanced solid tumor such as melanoma, head and neck, liver or kidney cancer.

This clone was seen just once. The genes are TRBV6-1 and TRBJ1-2; no clear D. Trimming took off 2 bases at V and 4 bases at J, with 14 bases between the two ends. The CDR3 has 15 residues. CDR1 and CDR2 (germline): MNHNS, SASEGT. CDR3 sequence reads: CASSELQRTLYGYTF. As DNA, the CDR3 is TGTGCCAGCAGTGAACTACAGCGAACCCTCTATGGCTACACCTTC.

This clone was observed a handful of times. V gene TRBV5-1 combines with J gene TRBJ2-7; D gene unclear. There are 16 residues in the CDR3. The V end was cut by 0 bases, the J end by 0 bases, with 13 bases between. Germline V gene lookup returns CDR1 SGHRS and CDR2 YFSETQ. CDR3 DNA sequence: TGCGCCAGCAGCTTGGGACGGATGACTCACTCCTACGAGCAGTACTTC. Translation: CASSLGRMTHSYEQYF.

The rearrangement uses TRBV30 and TRBJ2-7; weak D call: TRBD2 (6 bases). CDR1 and CDR2 from the germline V gene are GTSNPN and SVGIG (reference sequence). The CDR3 extends over 13 amino acids. The germline V and J ends were trimmed by 0 bases and 7 bases, with 13 bases remaining between them. The CDR3 loop reads CAWSVQTRSEQYF. The DNA for the CDR3 is TGTGCCTGGAGTGTACAGACTAGAAGTGAGCAGTACTTC.

This clone was seen a handful of times. The V gene is TRBV5-1, the J gene TRBJ1-3, with D maybe TRBD1 (5 bases). The ends were cut back, 0 bases at V and 2 bases at J, with 15 bases in the middle. The germline gives CDR1 SGHRS, CDR2 YFSETQ. This CDR3 region has 17 residues. This CDR3 is CASSLDGGGGAGNTIYF. In nucleotides, the CDR3 is TGCGCCAGCAGCTTGGACGGAGGCGGGGGAGCTGGAAACACCATATATTTT.

This clone was recorded only once. The chain has TRBV9 and TRBJ2-1; TRBD2 aligns across 7 bases. In germline, CDR1 is SGDLS, CDR2 YYNGEE. V shed 2 bases, J shed 0 bases, and the junction held 5 bases outside the gene matches. The CDR3 runs 16 residues. The CDR3 region is CASSVGGRLSYNEQFF. The CDR3 nucleotides read TGTGCCAGCAGCGTTGGCGGGAGACTCTCCTACAATGAGCAGTTCTTC.

The J gene is TRBJ2-1, the V gene TRBV7-3; a possible D gene is TRBD2 (5 bases). Germline V lookup: CDR1 SGHTA, CDR2 FQGTGA. The V end lost 5 bases, the J end lost 0 bases, and 11 bases lay between the germline ends. The length of the CDR3 is 15 residues. CDR3 DNA sequence: TGTGCCAGCAGCGGGAGTTTTGCCTCCTACAATGAGCAGTTCTTC. Encoded protein: CASSGSFASYNEQFF.